This paragraph covers one T cell receptor (beta chain) sequence. Its target is not known. Per the germline V gene, CDR1 is SGHTA and CDR2 is FQGNSA. After removal of 6 bases from V and 15 bases from J, the junction contained 16 bases not matched to a gene. The CDR3 totals 16 residues. This entry is derived from a study of blood T cells in healthy people across ages. Study conclusions and caveats: Bulk PBMC profiling left naive and antigen-experienced comparisons inconclusive. Naive T cell percentage by flow cytometry tracked strongly with beta diversity.

Using a J-beta primer mix together with a sample-barcoded 5' primer, a second PCR was run for roughly 6 to 12 cycles. TCRdb ran MiXCR on the 5' RACE reads and lists one entry per CDR3 protein. Seen here are 1,800,000 or so distinct CDR3 sequences, more than 35% observed once, and the top ten hold more than 20%. Sequencing was performed on blood. This sequence joins TRBV7-2 and TRBJ2-1, with 14 nucleotides matching TRBD2. This sequence originates from a human donor in good health. This CDR3 is CASSSETGLAGGPPFF. CDR3 nucleotides: TGTGCCAGCAGTTCCGAGACCGGACTAGCGGGGGGCCCACCGTTCTTC.